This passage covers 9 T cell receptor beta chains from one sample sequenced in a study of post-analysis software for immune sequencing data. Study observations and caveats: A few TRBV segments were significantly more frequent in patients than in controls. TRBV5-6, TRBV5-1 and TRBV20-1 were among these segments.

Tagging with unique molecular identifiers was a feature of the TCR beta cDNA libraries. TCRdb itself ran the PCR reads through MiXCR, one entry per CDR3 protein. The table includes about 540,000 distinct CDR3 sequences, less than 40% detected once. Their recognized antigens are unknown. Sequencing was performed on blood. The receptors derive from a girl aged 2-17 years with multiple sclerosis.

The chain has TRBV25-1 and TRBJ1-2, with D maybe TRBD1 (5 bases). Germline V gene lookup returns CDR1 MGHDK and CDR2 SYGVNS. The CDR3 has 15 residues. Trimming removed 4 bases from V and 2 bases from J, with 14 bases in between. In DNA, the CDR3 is TGTGCCAGCAGTGCCTTGGGACCGTCCAACTATGGCTACACCTTC. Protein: CASSALGPSNYGYTF.

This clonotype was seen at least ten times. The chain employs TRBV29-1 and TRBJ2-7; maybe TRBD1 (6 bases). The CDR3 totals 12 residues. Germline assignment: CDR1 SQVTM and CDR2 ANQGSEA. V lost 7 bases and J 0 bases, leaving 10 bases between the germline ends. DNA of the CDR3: TGCAGCGCCGGACAGAACTCCTACGAGCAGTACTTC. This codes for CSAGQNSYEQYF.

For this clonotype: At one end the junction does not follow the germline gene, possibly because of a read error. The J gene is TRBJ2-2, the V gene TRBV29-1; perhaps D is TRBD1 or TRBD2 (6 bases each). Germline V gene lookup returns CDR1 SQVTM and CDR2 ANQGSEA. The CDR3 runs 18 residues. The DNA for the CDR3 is TGCAGCGTTGCCCCCCTCCAGGGCTTAGGGGGTCGGGGCGGGGAGCCGTTTTTT. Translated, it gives CSVAPLQGLGGRGGEPFF.

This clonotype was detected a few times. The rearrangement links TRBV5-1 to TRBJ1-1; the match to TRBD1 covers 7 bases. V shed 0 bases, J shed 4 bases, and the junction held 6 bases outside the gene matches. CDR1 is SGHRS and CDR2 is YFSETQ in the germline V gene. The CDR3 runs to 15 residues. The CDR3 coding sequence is TGCGCCAGCAGCTTGGCCGGACAGGTGGGCACTGAAGCTTTCTTT. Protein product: CASSLAGQVGTEAFF.

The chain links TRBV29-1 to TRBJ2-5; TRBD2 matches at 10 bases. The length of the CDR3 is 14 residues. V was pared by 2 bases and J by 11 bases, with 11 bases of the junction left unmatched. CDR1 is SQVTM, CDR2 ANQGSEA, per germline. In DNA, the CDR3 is TGCAGCGTTGAACTTGGACTAGCGGCTAATGAGCAGTACTTC. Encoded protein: CSVELGLAANEQYF. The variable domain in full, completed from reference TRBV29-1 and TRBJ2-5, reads SAVISQKPSRDICQRGTSLTIQCQVDSQVTMMFWYRQQPGQSLTLIATANQGSEATYESGFVIDKFPISRPNLTFSTLTVSNMSPEDSSIYLCSVELGLAANEQYFGPGTRLLVL.

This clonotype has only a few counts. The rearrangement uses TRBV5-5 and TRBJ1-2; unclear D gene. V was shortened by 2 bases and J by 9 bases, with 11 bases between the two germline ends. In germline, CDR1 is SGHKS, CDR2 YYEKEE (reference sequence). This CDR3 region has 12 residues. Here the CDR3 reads CASSFGDRSYTF. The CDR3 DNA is TGTGCCAGCAGCTTTGGGGATCGGAGCTACACCTTC.

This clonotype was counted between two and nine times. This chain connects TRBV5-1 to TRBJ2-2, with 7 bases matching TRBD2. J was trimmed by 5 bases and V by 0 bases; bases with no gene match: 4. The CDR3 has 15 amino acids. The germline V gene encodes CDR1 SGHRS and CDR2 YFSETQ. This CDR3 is CASSLALGGTGELFF. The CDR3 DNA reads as TGCGCCAGCAGCTTGGCCCTCGGGGGGACCGGGGAGCTGTTTTTT.

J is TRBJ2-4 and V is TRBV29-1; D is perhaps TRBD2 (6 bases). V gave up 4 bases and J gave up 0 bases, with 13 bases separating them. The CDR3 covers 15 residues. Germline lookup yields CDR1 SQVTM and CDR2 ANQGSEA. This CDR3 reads CSVVDGTLAKNIQYF. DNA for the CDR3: TGCAGCGTTGTTGACGGGACTCTAGCCAAAAACATTCAGTACTTC.

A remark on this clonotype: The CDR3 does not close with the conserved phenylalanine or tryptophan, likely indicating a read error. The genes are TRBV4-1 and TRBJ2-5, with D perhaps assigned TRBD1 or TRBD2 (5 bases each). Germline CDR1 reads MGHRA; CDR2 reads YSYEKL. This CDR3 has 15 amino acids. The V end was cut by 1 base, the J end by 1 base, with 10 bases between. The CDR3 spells CASSQGQGPQETQYL. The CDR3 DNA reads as TGCGCCAGCAGCCAAGGGCAGGGACCCCAAGAGACCCAGTACCTC.